Listed here are 28 T cell receptor beta chains from one sample, sequenced in a study of vaccination and CD4 T cells after COVID-19. These receptors have no known antigen. Specified time point: late sampling 161 to 241 days after vaccination in three convalescent patients. Treatment denoted: 10-day PBMC culture with coronavirus spike peptide pools or control peptides (ViraFEST assay). Sequenced with the Oncomine TCR Beta short-read assay was DNA taken from cultured CD4+ T cells. Using its own MiXCR run on the PCR reads, TCRdb lists one record per CDR3 protein. Found here are more than 20,000 distinct CDR3 sequences, more than 45% of them singletons; the top ten hold about 13%. Source: CD4+ T cells from blood, cultured in vitro, taken about 7 months after SARS-CoV-2 vaccination. The receptors were gathered from a human donor who had recovered from COVID-19.

The chain has TRBV6-5 and TRBJ2-7; tentative D call: TRBD2 (6 bases). Trimming removed 4 bases at V and 0 bases at J, with 10 bases between. The germline CDR1 and CDR2 sequences are MNHEY and SVGAGI. CDR3 length: 14 amino acids. The DNA for the CDR3 is TGTGCCAGCAGTTTATTAGCGGACTCCTACGAGCAGTACTTC. Translated: CASSLLADSYEQYF.

The chain joins TRBV5-1 to TRBJ1-1; no definite D call. V shed 0 bases and J shed 8 bases, with 14 bases lying between them. The germline gives CDR1 SGHRS, CDR2 YFSETQ. This CDR3 contains 14 residues. The CDR3 is CASSLAVSGREAFF. The CDR3 DNA follows: TGCGCCAGCAGCTTGGCCGTATCAGGCAGGGAAGCTTTCTTT.

DNA for the CDR3: TGTGCCAGCAGGCCCCCCGGGGGCGGAGGCTACACCTTC. This translates into CASRPPGGGGYTF. The chain combines TRBV6-1 with TRBJ1-2, with a possible D match to TRBD1 (6 bases). This CDR3 spans 13 amino acids. CDR1 is MNHNS, CDR2 SASEGT, per germline. With 6 bases removed from V and 8 bases from J, the gap between germline ends came to 16 bases.

This chain connects TRBV29-1 to TRBJ2-3, with 7 bases fitting TRBD1. The CDR3 loop spans 17 amino acids. Germline CDR1 and CDR2: SQVTM and ANQGSEA. J lost 4 bases, V lost 0 bases, and 13 bases had no gene match. CDR3 sequence reads: CSVEDSATGSWSDTQYF. CDR3 nucleotide sequence: TGCAGCGTTGAAGATTCGGCGACAGGGAGTTGGTCAGATACGCAGTATTTT.

This chain links TRBV7-8 with TRBJ1-5; D unclear. V lost 6 bases and J lost 0, with 6 bases in between. The CDR3 loop spans 13 amino acids. Germline assignment: CDR1 SGHVS and CDR2 FQNEAQ. The CDR3 here is CASRMDSNQPQHF. The CDR3 DNA follows: TGTGCCAGCAGGATGGATAGCAATCAGCCCCAGCATTTT.

The count of this clonotype is one. J is TRBJ1-2 and V is TRBV4-2; 11 bases line up with TRBD1. The CDR3 covers 21 residues. Germline CDR1 reads LGHNA; CDR2 reads YNFKEQ. Trimming took 4 bases from V and 0 from J; bases not matched to a gene: 19. CDR3 nucleotides: TGTGCCAGCAGCCCTAGGACAGGGGGCGACAGGGGCCTCAAAGCTAACTATGGCTACACCTTC. Amino acids: CASSPRTGGDRGLKANYGYTF.

This clonotype was counted between two and nine times. The genes are TRBV7-3 and TRBJ1-2, with 9 bases fitting TRBD1. The CDR3 length is 14 residues. V was clipped by 4 bases and J by 6 bases; unmatched bases: 6. The V gene's germline CDR1 is SGHTA and CDR2 FQGTGA. The CDR3 nucleotides are TGTGCCAGCAGCTCCGGGACAGGGCTCGATGGCTACACCTTC. Amino acids: CASSSGTGLDGYTF.

The chain recombines TRBV2 with TRBJ2-3, with TRBD1 identical over 7 bases. Germline CDR1 SNHLY, CDR2 FYNNEI. The V and J ends lost 4 bases and 2 bases, in that order; junction bases with no gene match: 6. This CDR3 contains 15 residues. The CDR3 nucleotides are TGTGCCAGCAGTGGATGGACAGGAAACACAGATACGCAGTATTTT. Its protein product is CASSGWTGNTDTQYF.

This clonotype was detected a few times. This chain uses TRBV7-2 with TRBJ2-7, with TRBD1 matching 8 bases. Germline lookup yields CDR1 SGHTA and CDR2 FQGNSA. V gave up 5 bases and J gave up 0 bases; unmatched junction bases: 6. CDR3 length: 15 residues. The CDR3 region is CASSPRGHFSYEQYF. The CDR3 DNA reads as TGTGCCAGCAGCCCCAGGGGGCACTTCTCCTACGAGCAGTACTTC.

The rearrangement joins TRBV20-1 to TRBJ1-2, with TRBD1 matching 9 bases. Unmatched junction bases numbered 6, after V lost 1 base and J lost 3 bases. Per the germline V gene, CDR1 is DFQATT and CDR2 is SNEGSKA (reference sequence). CDR3 length: 15 residues. As DNA, the CDR3 is TGCAGTGCTAGAGGTCCGGGGACAGGGTACTATGGCTACACCTTC. It is translated as CSARGPGTGYYGYTF.

This clonotype has a handful of counts. The CDR3 DNA reads TGCAGTGCTAGATCCTGGACAGGGGGCGGAACTGAAGCTTTCTTT. Translation gives CSARSWTGGGTEAFF. V is TRBV20-1 and J is TRBJ1-1, with 11 bases matching TRBD1. The junction had 7 bases not matched to a gene; V was cut back by 2 bases and J by 5 bases. This CDR3 comprises 15 residues. Germline CDR1 reads DFQATT; CDR2 reads SNEGSKA (reference sequence).

The rearrangement joins TRBV4-2 to TRBJ2-5; TRBD1 matches 8 bases. The trim removed 3 bases at V and 2 bases at J, leaving 8 bases unmatched. CDR1 is LGHNA, CDR2 YNFKEQ, per germline. The CDR3 totals 16 residues. CDR3 in amino acids: CASSHGDRGGQETQYF. In nucleotides, the CDR3 is TGTGCCAGCAGCCATGGAGACAGGGGAGGTCAAGAGACCCAGTACTTC.

The J gene is TRBJ2-1, the V gene TRBV20-1, with D tentatively TRBD2 (6 bases). V was clipped by 3 bases and J by 4 bases, with 7 bases between them. The V gene's germline CDR1 is DFQATT and CDR2 SNEGSKA (reference sequence). The CDR3 contains 12 residues. In nucleotides, the CDR3 is TGCAGTGCTAGGAGCGGGTACAATGAGCAGTTCTTC. Its protein is CSARSGYNEQFF.

This clonotype was detected only once. J is TRBJ1-1 and V is TRBV2, with 8 bases lining up with TRBD1. J lost 4 bases, V lost 6 bases, and 7 bases had no gene match. This CDR3 spans 14 amino acids. Germline loops: CDR1 SNHLY, CDR2 FYNNEI. CDR3 sequence reads: CASRVQGDSTEAFF. The DNA for the CDR3 is TGTGCCAGCAGGGTACAGGGGGACTCCACTGAAGCTTTCTTT.

This clonotype is classed as medium-sized. CDR3 in DNA: TGTGCCAGCAGCTCCCAGGGTGGAGGGGAGCAGTTCTTC. Protein product: CASSSQGGGEQFF. This chain connects TRBV6-4 to TRBJ2-1; the D gene is possibly TRBD2 (6 bases). Per the germline V gene, CDR1 is MRHNA and CDR2 is SNTAGT. Trimming took off 6 bases at V and 10 bases at J, with 16 bases between the two ends. The CDR3 is 13 residues long.

The V gene is TRBV28, the J gene TRBJ2-3; D possibly corresponds to TRBD2 (5 bases). CDR1 is MDHEN and CDR2 is SYDVKM in the germline V gene. Trimming shortened V by 2 bases and J by 1 base, and 10 bases separated the two germline ends. The CDR3 has 15 residues. CDR3 DNA: TGTGCCAGCAGTTTAGGAGGTATTGGCACAGATACGCAGTATTTT. Translation gives CASSLGGIGTDTQYF.

This rearrangement joins TRBV2 to TRBJ2-5, with TRBD1 matching 8 bases. Germline V lookup: CDR1 SNHLY, CDR2 FYNNEI. This CDR3 has 12 amino acids. V was pared by 11 bases and J by 5 bases, with 7 bases of the junction left unmatched. CDR3 in DNA: TGTGCCGGCCAGGGGGCTGGGGAGACCCAGTACTTC. This codes for CAGQGAGETQYF. The variable domain in full, with the rest retrieved from reference TRBV2 and TRBJ2-5, is EPEVTQTPSHQVTQMGQEVILRCVPISNHLYFYWYRQILGQKVEFLVSFYNNEISEKSEIFDDQFSVERPDGSNFTLKIRSTKLEDSAMYFCAGQGAGETQYFGPGTRLLVL.

This clonotype came up once. The CDR3 region is CASSEYTGGFTEAFF. The CDR3 DNA is TGTGCCAGCAGTGAATACACAGGGGGCTTCACTGAAGCTTTCTTT. The genes are TRBV6-1 and TRBJ1-1, with TRBD1 identical over 9 bases. The trim removed 2 bases at V and 4 bases at J, leaving 5 bases unmatched. Germline V gene lookup returns CDR1 MNHNS and CDR2 SASEGT. The CDR3 consists of 15 residues.

CDR3 in amino acids: CASSYSKAFF. In DNA, the CDR3 is TGTGCCAGCAGTTACTCTAAGGCTTTCTTT. V is TRBV6-5 and J is TRBJ1-1; no clear D. From germline, CDR1 is MNHEY and CDR2 SVGAGI. This CDR3 contains 10 residues. The germline V and J ends were trimmed by 0 bases and 11 bases, with 4 bases remaining between them.

This clonotype was recorded a few times. DNA for the CDR3: TGCAGTGCTAGAGATGGCCGAAACTATGGCTACACCTTC. Its protein is CSARDGRNYGYTF. The J gene is TRBJ1-2, the V gene TRBV20-1; no firm D call. CDR3 length: 13 residues. V was cut by 0 bases and J by 2 bases, with 7 bases left in between. Germline loops: CDR1 DFQATT, CDR2 SNEGSKA (reference sequence).

V usage is TRBV19 and J usage is TRBJ1-5, with 8 bases fitting TRBD1. CDR3 length: 13 amino acids. V trimming: 5 bases; J trimming: 6 bases; junction bases outside the gene matches: 3. Germline V gene lookup returns CDR1 LNHDA and CDR2 SQIVND (reference sequence). The CDR3: CASSLDRVQPQHF. As DNA, the CDR3 is TGTGCCAGTAGTTTGGACAGGGTTCAGCCCCAGCATTTT.

This clonotype was observed a few times. The V call is TRBV6-4, the J call TRBJ2-1; weak D call: TRBD2 (6 bases). The CDR3 is made up of 13 amino acids. Trimming cost V 5 bases and J 5 bases, with 10 bases left between them. Germline CDR1 and CDR2: MRHNA and SNTAGT. The CDR3, as DNA: TGTGCCAGCAGTCGGGACTTACACAATGAGCAGTTCTTC. Protein sequence: CASSRDLHNEQFF.

This clonotype was found a few times. This rearrangement joins TRBV5-5 to TRBJ1-6, with a possible D match to TRBD1 (5 bases). CDR3 size: 14 residues. Trimming took 3 bases from V and 2 from J, leaving 6 bases between them. Germline CDR1 reads SGHKS; CDR2 reads YYEKEE (reference sequence). DNA of the CDR3: TGTGCCAGCAGCTCGACAGCCTATAATTCACCCCTCCACTTT. This gives the protein CASSSTAYNSPLHF. The full variable domain, in which reference TRBV5-5 and TRBJ1-6 provide the parts outside the CDR3, is DAGVTQSPTHLIKTRGQQVTLRCSPISGHKSVSWYQQVLGQGPQFIFQYYEKEERGRGNFPDRFSARQFPNYSSELNVNALLLGDSALYLCASSSTAYNSPLHFGNGTRLTVT.

The gene calls are TRBV19 and TRBJ2-5, with TRBD2 identical over 7 bases. V was pared by 8 bases and J by 0 bases, with 12 bases of the junction left unmatched. Germline CDR1 reads LNHDA; CDR2 reads SQIVND (reference sequence). This CDR3 has 16 residues. CDR3 sequence: CASAGPSGTYQETQYF. CDR3 in DNA: TGTGCCAGTGCCGGCCCTAGCGGCACGTACCAAGAGACCCAGTACTTC.

This clonotype was seen only once. The chain recombines TRBV19 with TRBJ1-2; D is unresolved. Germline CDR1 LNHDA, CDR2 SQIVND (reference sequence). Trimming cost V 0 bases and J 4 bases, with 9 bases left between them. The CDR3 totals 14 residues. The CDR3 DNA is TGTGCCAGTAGTATAGATGAGAGAGGCTATGGCTACACCTTC. As protein: CASSIDERGYGYTF.

A few counts support this clonotype. V usage is TRBV7-9 and J usage is TRBJ2-7, with TRBD1 identical over 10 bases. CDR3 length equals 13 residues. Per germline, CDR1 SEHNR and CDR2 FQNEAQ (reference sequence). The V gene end was trimmed by 3 bases and the J gene end by 9 bases; junction bases not matched to a gene: 5. The CDR3 reads CASSFRDRGGQYF. CDR3 nucleotides: TGTGCCAGCAGCTTCCGGGACAGGGGTGGGCAGTACTTC.

This chain connects TRBV15 to TRBJ1-1, with unresolved D. CDR3 length: 17 amino acids. V was pared by 2 bases and J by 4 bases, with 20 bases between. CDR1 and CDR2 (germline): LNHNV, YYDKDF (reference sequence). The CDR3 loop is CATSRPSIFQTLTEAFF. In nucleotides, the CDR3 is TGTGCCACCAGCAGACCTAGCATATTTCAGACACTCACTGAAGCTTTCTTT.

The chain recombines TRBV2 with TRBJ1-6; no clear D. V lost 6 bases to trimming and J lost 10 bases, with 13 bases between them. The CDR3 spans 13 residues. Germline lookup yields CDR1 SNHLY and CDR2 FYNNEI. In DNA form, the CDR3 reads TGTGCCAGCAGCCTTCAAGGGAGGTCACCCCTCCACTTT. Translated: CASSLQGRSPLHF.